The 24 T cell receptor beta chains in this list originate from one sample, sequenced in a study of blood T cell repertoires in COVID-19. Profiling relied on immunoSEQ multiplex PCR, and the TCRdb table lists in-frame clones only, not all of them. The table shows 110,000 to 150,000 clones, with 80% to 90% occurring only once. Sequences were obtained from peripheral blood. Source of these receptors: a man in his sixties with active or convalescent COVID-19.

CDR3 DNA: TGTGCCAGCACCCTCTTTGGGACAGTACTCTCTGGGGCCAACGTCCTGACTTTC. It translates to CASTLFGTVLSGANVLTF. V is TRBV5-6 and J is TRBJ2-6; 7 nucleotides line up with TRBD1. Germline CDR1 SGHDT, CDR2 YYEEEE. There are 18 residues in the CDR3. The V segment lost 6 bases and the J segment 0 bases; nucleotides outside the gene matches: 12.

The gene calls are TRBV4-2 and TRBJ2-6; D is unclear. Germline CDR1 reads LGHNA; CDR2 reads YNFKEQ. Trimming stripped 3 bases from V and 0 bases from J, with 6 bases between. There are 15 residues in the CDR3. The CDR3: CASSQAVSGANVLTF. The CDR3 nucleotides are TGTGCCAGCAGCCAGGCGGTCTCTGGGGCCAACGTCCTGACTTTC.

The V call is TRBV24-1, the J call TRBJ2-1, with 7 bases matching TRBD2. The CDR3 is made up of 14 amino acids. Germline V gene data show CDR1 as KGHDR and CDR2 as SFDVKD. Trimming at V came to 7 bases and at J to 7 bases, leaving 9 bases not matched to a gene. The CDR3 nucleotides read TGTGCCACCAGCTACGGGGGGTACAGGAATGAGCAGTTCTTC. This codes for CATSYGGYRNEQFF.

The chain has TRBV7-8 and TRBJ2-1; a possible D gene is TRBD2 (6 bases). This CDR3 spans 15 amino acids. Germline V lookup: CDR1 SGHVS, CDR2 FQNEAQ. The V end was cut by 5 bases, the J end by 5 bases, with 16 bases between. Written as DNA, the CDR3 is TGTGCCAGCAGCGATCCACCCCCGGGGGACAATGAGCAGTTCTTC. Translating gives CASSDPPPGDNEQFF.

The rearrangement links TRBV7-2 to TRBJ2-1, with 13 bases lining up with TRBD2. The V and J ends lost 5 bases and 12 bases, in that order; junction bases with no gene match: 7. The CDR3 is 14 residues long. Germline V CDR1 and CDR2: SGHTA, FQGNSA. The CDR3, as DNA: TGTGCCAGCAGCGTTGGACTAGCGGGGGATTGGCAGTTCTTC. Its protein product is CASSVGLAGDWQFF.

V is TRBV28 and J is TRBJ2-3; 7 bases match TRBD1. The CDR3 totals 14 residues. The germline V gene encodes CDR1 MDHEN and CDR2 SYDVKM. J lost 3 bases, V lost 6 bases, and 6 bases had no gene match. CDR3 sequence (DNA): TGTGCCAGCAGACTCGGGACAGCTACAGATACGCAGTATTTT. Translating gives CASRLGTATDTQYF.

This CDR3 reads CASSLGQYDEQYF. CDR3 nucleotide sequence: TGTGCCAGCAGCTTGGGGCAGTACGACGAGCAGTACTTC. The rearrangement links TRBV5-6 to TRBJ2-7, with D hard to call. CDR3 size: 13 residues. CDR1 and CDR2 (germline): SGHDT, YYEEEE. Trimming removed 0 bases at V and 5 bases at J, with 9 bases between.

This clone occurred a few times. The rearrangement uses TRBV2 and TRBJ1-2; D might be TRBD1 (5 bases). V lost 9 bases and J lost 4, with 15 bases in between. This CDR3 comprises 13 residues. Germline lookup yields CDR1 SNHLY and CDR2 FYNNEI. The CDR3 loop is CASTQTDSYGYTF. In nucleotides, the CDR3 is TGTGCCAGTACCCAAACCGACAGCTATGGCTACACCTTC.

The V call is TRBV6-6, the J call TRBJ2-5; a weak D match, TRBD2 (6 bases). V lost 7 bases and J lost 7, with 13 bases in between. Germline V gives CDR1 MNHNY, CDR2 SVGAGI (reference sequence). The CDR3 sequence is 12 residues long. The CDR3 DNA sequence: TGTGCCAGCAACCTCCCGGAGGGGACCCAGTACTTC. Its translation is CASNLPEGTQYF.

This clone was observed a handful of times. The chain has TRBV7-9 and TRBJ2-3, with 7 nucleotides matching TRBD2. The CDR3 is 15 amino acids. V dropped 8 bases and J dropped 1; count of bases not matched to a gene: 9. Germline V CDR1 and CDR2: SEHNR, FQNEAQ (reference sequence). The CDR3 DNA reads TGTGCCAGCGGAGCGGGGCCCCCCCGCACAGATACGCAGTATTTT. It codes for CASGAGPPRTDTQYF.

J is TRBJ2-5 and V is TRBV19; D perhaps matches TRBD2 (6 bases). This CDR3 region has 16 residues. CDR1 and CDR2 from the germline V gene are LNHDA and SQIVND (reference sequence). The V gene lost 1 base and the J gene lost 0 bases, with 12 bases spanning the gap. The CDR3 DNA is TGTGCCAGTAGTATAGCAGGTGGAGGGTACCAAGAGACCCAGTACTTC. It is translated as CASSIAGGGYQETQYF.

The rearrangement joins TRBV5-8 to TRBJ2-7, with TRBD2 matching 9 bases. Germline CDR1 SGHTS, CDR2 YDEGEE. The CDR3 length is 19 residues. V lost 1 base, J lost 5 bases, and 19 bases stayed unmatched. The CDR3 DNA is TGTGCCAGCAGCTTGTTAGCGGGGGATTTAGGGGCCTCCGGGAACGAGCAGTACTTC. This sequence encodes CASSLLAGDLGASGNEQYF.

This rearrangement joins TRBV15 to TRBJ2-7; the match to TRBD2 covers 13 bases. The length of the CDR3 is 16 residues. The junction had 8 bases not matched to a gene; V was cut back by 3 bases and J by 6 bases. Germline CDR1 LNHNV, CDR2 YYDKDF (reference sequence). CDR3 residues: CATSRDVLAGGGEQYF. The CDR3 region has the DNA TGTGCCACCAGCAGGGATGTACTAGCGGGAGGGGGCGAGCAGTACTTC.

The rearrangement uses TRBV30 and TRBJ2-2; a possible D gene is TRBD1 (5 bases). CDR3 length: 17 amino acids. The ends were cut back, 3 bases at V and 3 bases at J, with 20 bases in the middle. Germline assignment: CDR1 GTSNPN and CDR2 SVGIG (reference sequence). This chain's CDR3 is CAWRRIRSLGHTGELFF. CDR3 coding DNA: TGTGCCTGGAGAAGGATCAGATCCTTGGGGCACACCGGGGAGCTGTTTTTT.

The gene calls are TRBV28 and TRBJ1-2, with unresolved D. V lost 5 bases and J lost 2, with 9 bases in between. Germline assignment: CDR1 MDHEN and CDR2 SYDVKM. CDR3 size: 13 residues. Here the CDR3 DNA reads TGTGCCAGCAGTGTGGGAGCAAACTATGGCTACACCTTC. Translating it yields CASSVGANYGYTF.

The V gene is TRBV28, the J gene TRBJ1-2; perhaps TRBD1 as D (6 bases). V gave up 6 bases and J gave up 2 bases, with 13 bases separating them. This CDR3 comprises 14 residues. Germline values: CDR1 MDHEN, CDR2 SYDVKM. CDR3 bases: TGTGCCAGCAGGCGGATGAGGGGGAACTATGGCTACACCTTC. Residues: CASRRMRGNYGYTF.

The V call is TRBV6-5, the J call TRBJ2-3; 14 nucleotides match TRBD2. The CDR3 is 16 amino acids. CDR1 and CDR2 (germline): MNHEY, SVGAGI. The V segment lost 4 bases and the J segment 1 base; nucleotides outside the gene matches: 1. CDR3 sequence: CASSSGLAGGTDTQYF. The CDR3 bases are TGTGCCAGCAGTTCGGGACTAGCGGGGGGCACAGATACGCAGTATTTT.

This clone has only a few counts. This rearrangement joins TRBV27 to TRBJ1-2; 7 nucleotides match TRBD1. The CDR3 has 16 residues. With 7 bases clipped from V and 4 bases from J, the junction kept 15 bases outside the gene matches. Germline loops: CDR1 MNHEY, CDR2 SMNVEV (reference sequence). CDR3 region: CASKLIAGQGVYGYTF. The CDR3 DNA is TGTGCCAGCAAACTTATTGCAGGGCAGGGGGTCTATGGCTACACCTTC.

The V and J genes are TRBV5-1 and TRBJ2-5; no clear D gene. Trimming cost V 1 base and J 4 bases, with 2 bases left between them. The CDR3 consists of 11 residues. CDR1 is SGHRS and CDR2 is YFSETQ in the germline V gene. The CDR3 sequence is CASSLRETQYF. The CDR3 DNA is TGCGCCAGCAGCTTGCGAGAGACCCAGTACTTC.

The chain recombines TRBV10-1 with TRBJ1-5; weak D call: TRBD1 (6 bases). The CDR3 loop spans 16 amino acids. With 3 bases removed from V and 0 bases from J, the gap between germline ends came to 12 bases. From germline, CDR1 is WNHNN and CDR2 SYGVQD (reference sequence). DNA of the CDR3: TGCGCCAGCAGTGACACGTGGGGGCTTAGCAATCAGCCCCAGCATTTT. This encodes CASSDTWGLSNQPQHF.

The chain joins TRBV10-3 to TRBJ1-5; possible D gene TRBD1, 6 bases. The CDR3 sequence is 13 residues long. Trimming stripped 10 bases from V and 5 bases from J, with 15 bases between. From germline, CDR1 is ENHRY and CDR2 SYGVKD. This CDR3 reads CATRGAGDQPQHF. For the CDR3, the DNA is TGTGCCACCAGGGGCGCGGGAGATCAGCCCCAGCATTTT.

In DNA, the CDR3 is TGTGCCAGCAGCCAAACCCGGACAACCGGGGAGCTGTTTTTT. This translates into CASSQTRTTGELFF. The chain recombines TRBV14 with TRBJ2-2, with a tentative D call TRBD1 (5 bases). Trimming removed 2 bases from V and 5 bases from J, with 9 bases in between. The CDR3 covers 14 residues. Germline CDR1 is SGHDN and CDR2 is FVKESK.

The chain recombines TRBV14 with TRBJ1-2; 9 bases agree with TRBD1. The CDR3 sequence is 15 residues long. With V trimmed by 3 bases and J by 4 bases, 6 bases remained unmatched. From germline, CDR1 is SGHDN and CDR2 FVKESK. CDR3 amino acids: CASSHAGTGFYGYTF. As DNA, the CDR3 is TGTGCCAGCAGCCATGCCGGGACAGGGTTCTATGGCTACACCTTC. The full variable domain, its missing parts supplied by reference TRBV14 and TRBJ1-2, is EAGVTQFPSHSVIEKGQTVTLRCDPISGHDNLYWYRRVMGKEIKFLLHFVKESKQDESGMPNNRFLAERTGGTYSTLKVQPAELEDSGVYFCASSHAGTGFYGYTFGSGTRLTVV.

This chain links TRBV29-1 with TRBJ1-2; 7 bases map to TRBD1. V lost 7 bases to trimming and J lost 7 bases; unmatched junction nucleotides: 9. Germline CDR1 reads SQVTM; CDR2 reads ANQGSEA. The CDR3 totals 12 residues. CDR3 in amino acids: CSAYSTGFGYTF. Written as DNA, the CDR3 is TGCAGCGCATACTCGACAGGGTTTGGCTACACCTTC.